The 20 T cell receptor beta chains given below trace back to one sample, sequenced in a study of vaccination and CD4 T cells after COVID-19. As to time point: late sampling 161 to 241 days after vaccination in a few convalescent patients. TCRdb recomputed calls from the PCR reads with MiXCR, one row per CDR3 protein. Among some 29,000 distinct CDR3 sequences listed, 51% were seen once. The sample here was CD4+ T cells from blood, taken about 7 months after SARS-CoV-2 vaccination. All receptors derive from a human donor who had recovered from COVID-19.

V usage is TRBV11-3 and J usage is TRBJ2-3; TRBD2 matches 14 bases. Unmatched junction bases numbered 5, after V lost 3 bases and J lost 6 bases. This CDR3 comprises 16 residues. Germline values: CDR1 SGHNT, CDR2 YENEEA. The CDR3 loop reads CASSFGLAGGADTQYF. DNA for the CDR3: TGTGCCAGCAGCTTCGGACTAGCGGGAGGAGCGGATACGCAGTATTTT. Based on the CDR3 plus reference TRBV11-3 and TRBJ2-3, the full variable domain is EAGVVQSPRYKIIEKKQPVAFWCNPISGHNTLYWYLQNLGQGPELLIRYENEEAVDDSQLPKDRFSAERLKGVDSTLKIQPAELGDSAVYLCASSFGLAGGADTQYFGPGTRLTVL.

The rearrangement links TRBV28 to TRBJ2-7; D is unclear. The CDR3 covers 14 residues. In germline, CDR1 is MDHEN, CDR2 SYDVKM. Trimming cost V 5 bases and J 3 bases, with 14 bases left between them. As DNA, the CDR3 is TGTGCCAGCAGTCGATTCGACACGAACTACGAGCAGTACTTC. Encoded protein: CASSRFDTNYEQYF.

The rearrangement joins TRBV7-8 to TRBJ2-5; possibly TRBD1 for D (6 bases). Germline CDR1 and CDR2: SGHVS and FQNEAQ. The CDR3 loop spans 15 amino acids. V was trimmed by 5 bases and J by 5 bases, leaving 18 bases between them. In DNA, the CDR3 is TGTGCCAGCAGCCGACGTCTGGGGGCGCGGGAGACCCAGTACTTC. Amino acids: CASSRRLGARETQYF.

There are a few counts of this clonotype. This chain connects TRBV6-7 to TRBJ1-5, with TRBD1 as a possible D gene (5 bases). TRBV6-7 is noted as an ORF with a role that remains uncertain. The length of the CDR3 is 15 residues. V lost 4 bases to trimming and J lost 4 bases, with 14 bases between them. CDR3 region: CASSSDSTRNQPQHF. CDR3 bases: TGTGCCAGCAGTTCCGACAGCACGAGGAATCAGCCCCAGCATTTT.

The V gene is TRBV21-1, the J gene TRBJ2-3; TRBD2 is the table's D call and was not checked against the DNA. TRBV21-1 is labeled a pseudogene. This CDR3 has 17 residues. The CDR3 DNA is TGTGCCAGCAGCCTAACGACTAGCGGGCCCCACACAGATACGCAGTATTTT. This sequence encodes CASSLTTSGPHTDTQYF.

This clonotype was counted between two and nine times. This rearrangement joins TRBV6-4 to TRBJ2-5; no definite D call. This CDR3 has 17 amino acids. The V end lost 2 bases, the J end lost 3 bases, and 19 bases lay between the germline ends. Germline CDR1 is MRHNA and CDR2 is SNTAGT. The CDR3 reads CASSDKGRSLAEETQYF. CDR3 nucleotides: TGTGCCAGCAGTGACAAGGGTAGGAGTTTAGCCGAAGAGACCCAGTACTTC.

This chain uses TRBV28 with TRBJ2-7; 8 bases line up with TRBD1. With V trimmed by 8 bases and J by 5 bases, 5 bases remained unmatched. Germline loops: CDR1 MDHEN, CDR2 SYDVKM. The CDR3 is 12 amino acids. Here the CDR3 reads CASETGDHEQYF. The CDR3, as DNA: TGTGCCAGCGAGACAGGGGACCACGAGCAGTACTTC.

This clonotype was found a few times. The V call is TRBV6-2 or TRBV6-3, the J call TRBJ2-5; TRBD1 matches at 12 bases. CDR3 length: 15 amino acids. V gave up 5 bases and J gave up 5 bases; unmatched junction bases: 6. Germline loops: CDR1 MNHEY, CDR2 SVGEGT. The CDR3 DNA follows: TGTGCCAGCAGTCCACCGGGACAGGGGGCCGAGACCCAGTACTTC. It yields the protein CASSPPGQGAETQYF.

V gene TRBV25-1 combines with J gene TRBJ2-5; 8 bases line up with TRBD1. This CDR3 comprises 15 residues. Unmatched junction bases numbered 9, after V lost 4 bases and J lost 5 bases. Germline V CDR1 and CDR2: MGHDK, SYGVNS. CDR3 sequence reads: CASSARTGLGETQYF. The CDR3 nucleotides are TGTGCCAGCAGTGCGAGGACAGGGCTGGGGGAGACCCAGTACTTC.

This clonotype has only a few counts. This chain joins TRBV20-1 and TRBJ2-3; 12 nucleotides line up with TRBD2. The V gene's germline CDR1 is DFQATT and CDR2 SNEGSKA (reference sequence). The junction had 14 bases not matched to a gene; V was cut back by 5 bases and J by 2 bases. The CDR3 runs to 18 residues. The CDR3 here is CSAGQTSGSRPSTDTQYF. The CDR3 nucleotides read TGCAGTGCTGGACAGACTAGCGGGAGTAGGCCGTCCACAGATACGCAGTATTTT.

The chain uses TRBV24-1 and TRBJ2-2; unclear D gene. V lost 0 bases and J lost 1, with 8 bases in between. Germline loops: CDR1 KGHDR, CDR2 SFDVKD. The CDR3 consists of 16 residues. This CDR3 is CATSDLRTGNTGELFF. In DNA form, the CDR3 reads TGTGCCACCAGTGATTTGCGGACGGGGAACACCGGGGAGCTGTTTTTT.

This clonotype was seen only a few times. The genes are TRBV20-1 and TRBJ1-2; the match to TRBD1 covers 11 bases. The CDR3 is 14 amino acids. Germline-derived CDR1 and CDR2 are DFQATT and SNEGSKA (reference sequence). J was trimmed by 7 bases and V by 0 bases; bases with no gene match: 4. The CDR3 loop reads CSAREWGQGGGYTF. CDR3 in DNA: TGCAGTGCTAGAGAATGGGGACAGGGGGGTGGCTACACCTTC.

This chain links TRBV6-1 with TRBJ2-7; weak D call: TRBD2 (6 bases). V gave up 8 bases and J gave up 1 base, with 27 bases separating them. CDR3 length: 18 amino acids. Per the germline V gene, CDR1 is MNHNS and CDR2 is SASEGT. The CDR3 DNA sequence: TGTGCCAGCTCCCTCAGCACGGGCGGGAACATCGCGTCCTACGAGCAGTACTTC. It codes for CASSLSTGGNIASYEQYF.

This clonotype was seen only a few times. This sequence joins TRBV19 and TRBJ1-1; possible D gene TRBD1, 5 bases. This CDR3 has 13 residues. Deletions cut 3 bases from V and 10 bases from J, with 15 bases between. Germline CDR1 reads LNHDA; CDR2 reads SQIVND (reference sequence). The CDR3 is CASSISATQGAFF. Here the CDR3 DNA reads TGTGCCAGTAGTATTTCGGCAACCCAGGGAGCTTTCTTT. The full variable domain, completed using reference TRBV19 and TRBJ1-1, is DGGITQSPKYLFRKEGQNVTLSCEQNLNHDAMYWYRQDPGQGLRLIYYSQIVNDFQKGDIAEGYSVSREKKESFPLTVTSAQKNPTAFYLCASSISATQGAFFGQGTRLTVV.

This clonotype showed up just a few times. CDR3 in amino acids: CSARRSGAGYNEQFF. CDR3 DNA sequence: TGCAGTGCTAGACGGAGCGGGGCGGGCTACAATGAGCAGTTCTTC. The V gene is TRBV20-1, the J gene TRBJ2-1; TRBD2 agrees at 7 bases. The germline gives CDR1 DFQATT, CDR2 SNEGSKA (reference sequence). The V segment lost 2 bases and the J segment 3 bases; nucleotides outside the gene matches: 7. The CDR3 is 15 amino acids.

The rearrangement uses TRBV19 and TRBJ2-7; 8 bases align to TRBD1. The CDR3 covers 13 residues. V lost 5 bases, J lost 3 bases, and 3 bases stayed unmatched. Germline CDR1 is LNHDA and CDR2 is SQIVND (reference sequence). CDR3 in amino acids: CASSLGQVYEQYF. The CDR3 DNA sequence: TGTGCCAGTAGTCTGGGACAGGTCTACGAGCAGTACTTC.

V gene TRBV18 combines with J gene TRBJ2-5; D may be TRBD1 or TRBD2 (5 bases each). The CDR3 consists of 14 residues. Germline V gene lookup returns CDR1 KGHSH and CDR2 LQKENI. Deletions cut 4 bases from V and 5 bases from J, with 14 bases between. The CDR3: CASSLRHGGETQYF. For the CDR3, the DNA is TGTGCCAGCTCACTTCGACATGGGGGTGAGACCCAGTACTTC. Drawing the rest from reference TRBV18 and TRBJ2-5, the complete variable domain is NAGVMQNPRHLVRRRGQEARLRCSPMKGHSHVYWYRQLPEEGLKFMVYLQKENIIDESGMPKERFSAEFPKEGPSILRIQQVVRGDSAAYFCASSLRHGGETQYFGPGTRLLVL.

V is TRBV5-1 and J is TRBJ2-4; 8 bases line up with TRBD1. V trimming: 0 bases; J trimming: 9 bases; junction bases outside the gene matches: 8. Germline V gene lookup returns CDR1 SGHRS and CDR2 YFSETQ. The CDR3 has 15 amino acids. DNA for the CDR3: TGCGCCAGCAGCTTGGAGGCGACAGGGGTTCGCATTCAGTACTTC. It yields the protein CASSLEATGVRIQYF. Full variable domain (outside the CDR3, taken from reference TRBV5-1 and TRBJ2-4): KAGVTQTPRYLIKTRGQQVTLSCSPISGHRSVSWYQQTPGQGLQFLFEYFSETQRNKGNFPGRFSGRQFSNSRSEMNVSTLELGDSALYLCASSLEATGVRIQYFGAGTRLSVL.

V and J are TRBV11-2 and TRBJ2-7; TRBD1 might be the D (5 bases). The germline V gene has CDR1 SGHAT and CDR2 FQNNGV. The CDR3 consists of 14 residues. V was pared by 5 bases and J by 2 bases, with 13 bases between. The CDR3 nucleotides read TGTGCCAGCAGCCCCCGGTCGGACACCTACGAGCAGTACTTC. This translates into CASSPRSDTYEQYF.

The gene calls are TRBV12-3 or TRBV12-4 and TRBJ1-1; the D is unclear. Trimming shortened V by 1 base and J by 8 bases, and 14 bases separated the two germline ends. CDR3 length: 14 residues. The CDR3 is CASSLVRGVAEAFF. CDR3 nucleotide sequence: TGTGCCAGCAGTTTAGTCCGGGGAGTAGCAGAAGCTTTCTTT.